Included here is one TCR beta chain sequence, with context. What it recognizes is unknown. This CDR3 comprises 11 residues. Germline V gene lookup returns CDR1 SQVTM and CDR2 ANQGSEA. These data are taken from a study of T-cell reconstitution after alpha-beta-depleted transplantation in children. This sample's TCRbeta library carried unique molecular identifier barcodes. TCRdb re-called the PCR reads with MiXCR, one entry per CDR3 protein. The data show 530,000 or so distinct CDR3 sequences, with roughly 30% seen just once and 36% held by the top ten. Study-level findings and limits: It was newly produced T cells that mostly accounted for T-cell counts and diversity one year after transplant. Alpha-beta T cells about two months after transplant reportedly derived from several hundred expanded graft clones.

The receptor was derived from a boy younger than two with Wiskott-Aldrich syndrome, due to receive a stem cell transplant. This chain connects TRBV29-1 to TRBJ1-4; D not certain. The sample in question was PBMCs, obtained before TCRalphabeta/CD19-depleted stem cell transplant. CDR3 in amino acids: CSIQAGEKLFF. The CDR3 DNA follows: TGCTCTATTCAGGCGGGTGAAAAACTGTTTTTT.